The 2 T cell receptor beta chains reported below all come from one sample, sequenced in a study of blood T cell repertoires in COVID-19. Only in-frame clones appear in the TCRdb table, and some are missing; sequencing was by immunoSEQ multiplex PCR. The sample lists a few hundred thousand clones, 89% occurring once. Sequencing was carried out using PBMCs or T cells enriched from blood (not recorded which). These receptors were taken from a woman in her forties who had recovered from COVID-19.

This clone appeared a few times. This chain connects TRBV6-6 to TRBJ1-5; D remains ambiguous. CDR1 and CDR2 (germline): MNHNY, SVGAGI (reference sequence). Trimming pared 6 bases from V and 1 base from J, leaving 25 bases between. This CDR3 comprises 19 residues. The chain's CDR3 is CASSYKTPFGGRSNQPQHF. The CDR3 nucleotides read TGTGCCAGCAGCTATAAAACGCCCTTCGGCGGGAGGAGCAATCAGCCCCAGCATTTT.

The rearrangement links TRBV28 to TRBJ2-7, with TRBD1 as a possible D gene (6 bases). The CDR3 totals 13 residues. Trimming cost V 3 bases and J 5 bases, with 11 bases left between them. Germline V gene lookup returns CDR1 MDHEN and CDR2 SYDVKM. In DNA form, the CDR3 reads TGTGCCAGCAGTTTCCCAGGGGCCAACGAGCAGTACTTC. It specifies CASSFPGANEQYF. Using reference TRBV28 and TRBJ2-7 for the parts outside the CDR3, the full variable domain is DVKVTQSSRYLVKRTGEKVFLECVQDMDHENMFWYRQDPGLGLRLIYFSYDVKMKEKGDIPEGYSVSREKKERFSLILESASTNQTSMYLCASSFPGANEQYFGPGTRLTVT.